What follows are 10 T cell receptor beta chains derived from one specimen sequenced in a study of blood T cell repertoires in COVID-19. Data came from immunoSEQ multiplex PCR; TCRdb stores just in-frame clones and leaves some out. The sample yields approximately 84,000 clones, about 68% seen once. Input material: peripheral blood. Receptors were obtained from a man in his fifties with active or convalescent COVID-19.

The J gene is TRBJ2-7, the V gene TRBV6-5; 10 bases align to TRBD1. CDR1 is MNHEY and CDR2 is SVGAGI in the germline V gene. The CDR3 consists of 15 residues. J was trimmed by 2 bases and V by 6 bases; bases with no gene match: 7. The CDR3 here is CASSPDGTGAYEQYF. The CDR3 region has the DNA TGTGCCAGCAGCCCCGATGGGACAGGGGCCTACGAGCAGTACTTC.

This clone was picked up many times. The V call is TRBV6-6, the J call TRBJ1-6, with D possibly matching TRBD1 (5 bases). Trimming shortened V by 5 bases and J by 6 bases, and 17 bases separated the two germline ends. Germline V gives CDR1 MNHNY, CDR2 SVGAGI (reference sequence). The CDR3 contains 16 residues. This CDR3 reads CASSTRAGPINSPLHF. The CDR3, as DNA: TGTGCCAGCAGTACCCGGGCAGGGCCCATTAATTCACCCCTCCACTTT.

This chain joins TRBV7-8 and TRBJ2-7, with D perhaps TRBD1 (6 bases). Germline values: CDR1 SGHVS, CDR2 FQNEAQ. Trimming took 1 base from V and 0 from J, leaving 19 bases between them. This CDR3 has 18 amino acids. CDR3 sequence (DNA): TGTGCCAGCAGCTTAGGGGGAACAGGGCTTAGTTTCTCCTACGAGCAGTACTTC. Translated: CASSLGGTGLSFSYEQYF.

The V gene is TRBV5-5, the J gene TRBJ2-1; perhaps TRBD2 as D (5 bases). V was clipped by 2 bases and J by 0 bases, with 9 bases between them. Germline V CDR1 and CDR2: SGHKS, YYEKEE (reference sequence). The CDR3 has 15 residues. CDR3 DNA: TGTGCCAGCAGCTTTTTAGCGAGCTCCTACAATGAGCAGTTCTTC. Its translation is CASSFLASSYNEQFF. Supplemented by reference TRBV5-5 and TRBJ2-1, the full variable domain reads DAGVTQSPTHLIKTRGQQVTLRCSPISGHKSVSWYQQVLGQGPQFIFQYYEKEERGRGNFPDRFSARQFPNYSSELNVNALLLGDSALYLCASSFLASSYNEQFFGPGTRLTVL.

This chain joins TRBV6-5 and TRBJ1-1, with TRBD1 matching over 7 bases. J lost 4 bases, V lost 7 bases, and 12 bases had no gene match. This CDR3 contains 15 residues. The germline CDR1 and CDR2 sequences are MNHEY and SVGAGI. CDR3 residues: CASNRGQRVGTEAFF. The CDR3 DNA reads as TGTGCCAGCAACAGGGGTCAGAGAGTGGGCACTGAAGCTTTCTTT.

In DNA, the CDR3 is TGTGCCAGCAGCCGCCGGACAGGGGGCTCGGAGACCCAGTACTTC. As protein: CASSRRTGGSETQYF. The rearrangement links TRBV11-2 to TRBJ2-5; the match to TRBD1 covers 11 bases. V was clipped by 5 bases and J by 5 bases; unmatched bases: 7. Germline V lookup: CDR1 SGHAT, CDR2 FQNNGV. This CDR3 has 15 residues.

The CDR3 spells CASSLGLSGTGGRETQYF. The CDR3 DNA reads TGTGCCAGCAGCCTCGGCCTTTCCGGGACAGGGGGACGGGAGACCCAGTACTTC. The J gene is TRBJ2-5, the V gene TRBV5-4, with 11 bases that match TRBD1. The V segment lost 4 bases and the J segment 5 bases; nucleotides outside the gene matches: 16. The CDR3 totals 18 residues. Per germline, CDR1 SGHNT and CDR2 YYREEE (reference sequence).

The CDR3 nucleotides are TGTGCCAGCAGTCTGACCCAAGCGAGGACCTATAATTCACCCCTCCACTTT. It specifies CASSLTQARTYNSPLHF. The chain couples TRBV27 to TRBJ1-6; D not resolved. The V end was cut by 5 bases, the J end by 2 bases, with 16 bases between. Per the germline V gene, CDR1 is MNHEY and CDR2 is SMNVEV (reference sequence). The CDR3 is 17 residues long.

This chain uses TRBV6-5 with TRBJ1-6, with 9 bases identical to TRBD1. Germline CDR1 and CDR2: MNHEY and SVGAGI. The V and J ends lost 6 bases and 9 bases, in that order; junction bases with no gene match: 6. This CDR3 has 14 amino acids. The CDR3 reads CASRSGTGSSPLHF. The CDR3 DNA follows: TGTGCCAGCAGATCCGGGACAGGGTCTTCACCCCTCCACTTT.

This sequence joins TRBV20-1 and TRBJ2-7; tentative D call: TRBD2 (6 bases). CDR3 length equals 11 residues. Per germline, CDR1 DFQATT and CDR2 SNEGSKA (reference sequence). Trimming pared 7 bases from V and 7 bases from J, leaving 14 bases between. CDR3 nucleotide sequence: TGCAGTGTCGGGGGACCTTGGGAGCAGTACTTC. It yields the protein CSVGGPWEQYF.